The 8 T cell receptor beta chains given below trace back to one sample, sequenced in a study of tissue T cells after allogeneic stem cell transplantation. Time point indicated: mouse harvest day 7 after allogeneic transplant. Each mouse received 10^7 T-cell-depleted marrow cells plus 10^6 splenic CD5+ T cells by tail vein. Libraries were prepared by immunoSEQ multiplex PCR; TCRdb keeps only in-frame clonotypes and omits some of them. The sample holds thousands of clones, roughly 44% seen once. Material for sequencing was gut tissue. The receptor set was obtained from a female BALB/c mouse given C57BL/6 T cells with graft-versus-host disease after an allogeneic hematopoietic cell transplant.

Notes on this clone: The germline and genes are mouse ones. From the germline J gene comes the end of the CDR3, since the read stops 1 residue before it. The V and J genes are TRBV3 and TRBJ2-3; D gene unclear. V lost 3 bases and J 0 bases, leaving 7 bases between the germline ends. The CDR3 is 14 residues long. Germline loops: CDR1 SNHLY, CDR2 FYNGKV (reference sequence). CDR3 amino acids: CASSFSGSAETLYF. The DNA read from the CDR3 is TGTGCCAGCAGCTTCTCCGGTAGTGCAGAAACGCTGTAT. The variable domain in full, completed from reference TRBV3 and TRBJ2-3, reads GPKVLQIPSHQIIDMGQMVTLNCDPVSNHLYFYWYKQILGQQMEFLVNFYNGKVMEKSKLFKDQFSVERPDGSYFTLKIQPTALEDSAVYFCASSFSGSAETLYFGSGTRLTVL.

This clone has only a few counts. The genes and germline here are from mouse. The read stops 1 residue short of the end of the CDR3; the missing end is completed from the germline J gene. The chain carries TRBV26 and TRBJ2-7; 10 bases are shared with TRBD2. V lost 4 bases, J lost 2 bases, and 2 bases stayed unmatched. This CDR3 is built from 14 residues. Germline V gives CDR1 KGHPV, CDR2 FQNQEV (reference sequence). The covered CDR3 bases are TGTGCCAGCAGTCAGGACTGGGGGACCTATGAACAGTAC. Its translation: CASSQDWGTYEQY. The complete CDR3 protein is CASSQDWGTYEQYF. The full variable domain, its missing parts supplied by reference TRBV26 and TRBJ2-7, is NSKVIQTPRYLVKGQGQKAKMRCIPEKGHPVVFWYQQNKNNEFKFLINFQNQEVLQQIDMTEKRFSAECPSNSPCSLEIQSSEAGDSALYLCASSQDWGTYEQYFGPGTRLTVL.

This clone was detected a few times. Gene names refer to mouse genes. The CDR3 end falls 1 residue outside the read, so it is completed with the germline J gene. This chain connects TRBV26 to TRBJ1-1; no firm D call. The CDR3 spans 13 residues. Germline CDR1 and CDR2: KGHPV and FQNQEV (reference sequence). The V gene lost 2 bases and the J gene lost 1 base, with 5 bases spanning the gap. The sequenced part of the CDR3 DNA is TGTGCCAGCAGTCTGAACAGGAACACAGAAGTCTTC. Protein product: CASSLNRNTEVF. The full CDR3 is CASSLNRNTEVFF.

Concerning this clone: These gene names are mouse names. The CDR3 is cut off 1 residue early in the read; its end comes from the germline J gene. This chain links TRBV26 with TRBJ2-3; TRBD1 aligns across 10 bases. V lost 4 bases, J lost 1 base, and 5 bases stayed unmatched. The CDR3 consists of 16 residues. Germline assignment: CDR1 KGHPV and CDR2 FQNQEV (reference sequence). The sequenced part of the CDR3 DNA is TGTGCCAGCAGTCCAGACAGGGGGCGGGGTGCAGAAACGCTGTAT. Residues: CASSPDRGRGAETLY. The whole CDR3 protein is CASSPDRGRGAETLYF.

This clone occurred a few times. Gene labels here are mouse ones. The CDR3 is cut off 1 residue early in the read; its end comes from the germline J gene. The chain uses TRBV13-1 and TRBJ1-6, with TRBD1 matching over 11 bases. TRBJ1-6 is an ORF for which the function is uncertain. The CDR3 extends over 19 amino acids. CDR1 NSHNY and CDR2 SYGAGN come from the germline V gene. Trimming took 0 bases from V and 4 from J; bases not matched to a gene: 9. The CDR3 DNA, read in part, is TGTGCCAGCAGTGATGCCAGGACAGGGGGCCTTTCTTATAATTCGCCCCTCTAC. Amino acid sequence: CASSDARTGGLSYNSPLY. Given in full, the CDR3 is CASSDARTGGLSYNSPLYF.

About this clone: Gene names are the mouse ones. The CDR3 bases that were read are TGTGCCAGCAGCCTGGGGGGGGGTTCCTATAATTCGCCCCTCTAC. This sequence encodes CASSLGGGSYNSPLY. The CDR3 in its entirety is CASSLGGGSYNSPLYF. The rearrangement uses TRBV3 and TRBJ1-6, with D tentatively TRBD1 (5 bases). The CDR3 goes on 1 residue after the read ends, and that part is filled in from the germline J gene. TRBJ1-6 is placed among ORFs of uncertain function. Germline V gene lookup returns CDR1 SNHLY and CDR2 FYNGKV (reference sequence). Trimming removed 5 bases at V and 0 bases at J, with 11 bases between. CDR3 length: 16 residues.

In the case of this clone: Gene names are mouse gene names. The read stops 1 residue short of the end of the CDR3; the missing end is completed from the germline J gene. The chain combines TRBV26 with TRBJ1-4, with D maybe TRBD1 (6 bases). The germline V gene has CDR1 KGHPV and CDR2 FQNQEV (reference sequence). Trimming left V 4 bases short and J 0 bases short, with 9 bases between. The CDR3 length is 15 residues. This chain's CDR3 is CASSPGQFSNERLFF. The CDR3 bases that were read are TGTGCCAGCAGTCCCGGACAGTTTTCCAACGAAAGATTATTT.

Regarding this clone: The genes are named according to mouse. The sequence runs out 1 residue before the end of the CDR3; the remainder is reconstructed from the germline J gene. The genes are TRBV26 and TRBJ2-4, with a weak D call TRBD1 (5 bases). CDR1 is KGHPV and CDR2 is FQNQEV in the germline V gene (reference sequence). V gave up 7 bases and J gave up 4 bases, with 12 bases separating them. The CDR3 has 13 residues. The CDR3: CASTPTEKNTLYF. The CDR3 bases that were read are TGTGCCAGCACCCCGACAGAAAAAAACACCTTGTAC.